This TCR beta chain was obtained from a study of blood T cell repertoires in COVID-19. As for the study in general: Spain, Italy and the United States supplied samples that represented acute and convalescent COVID-19. Sources were T cells, B-cell-depleted T cells, or PBMCs; the material itself was cDNA or gDNA.

In the original analysis: Reference gene primer amplification gave nucleated cell count estimates. TCRdb's table, derived via immunoSEQ multiplex PCR, lists solely in-frame clones and lacks some. V, J and clone size reflect that table, while D and trimming were determined from the DNA. The data contain 140,000 to 150,000 clones, approximately 90% of them singletons. The CDR3 is 14 amino acids. Germline V gene data show CDR1 as SGHTS and CDR2 as YDEGEE. V was trimmed by 3 bases and J by 2 bases, leaving 11 bases between them. The sequencing sample was made of peripheral blood. The chain uses TRBV5-8 and TRBJ1-2, with D perhaps matching TRBD1 (5 bases). The clonotype was recovered from a man in his 60s with active or convalescent COVID-19. The CDR3 sequence: CASSSLDRNYGYTF. CDR3 in DNA: TGTGCCAGCAGCTCTCTAGACAGAAACTATGGCTACACCTTC.